These T cell receptor beta chains were read from a single sample in a study of blood T cell repertoires in COVID-19. Clones were read by immunoSEQ multiplex PCR, and TCRdb kept only the in-frame ones, dropping some. The table records some 150,000 clones, about nine tenths of them present only once. Sequenced material: peripheral blood. These receptors were taken from a man aged 50-60 years with active COVID-19. The CDR3 runs from the conserved cysteine through the conserved F or W. The order of the fields is V gene, clone size, J gene, D gene, CDR3 protein, CDR3 DNA. D genes are given only for firm matches. Part of the rows lack a size; the others show once, few, many or a class for expanded clones.

V gene: TRBV6-5
clone size: NA
J gene: TRBJ1-5
D gene: TRBD1
CDR3 protein: CASRPTGGGRGPQHF
CDR3 DNA: TGTGCCAGCAGGCCAACAGGGGGCGGACGGGGGCCCCAGCATTTT

V gene: TRBV27
clone size: NA
J gene: TRBJ1-2
D gene: TRBD1
CDR3 protein: CASTPGQGFIHGYTF
CDR3 DNA: TGTGCCAGCACCCCGGGACAGGGGTTCATTCATGGCTACACCTTC

V gene: TRBV11-2
clone size: NA
J gene: TRBJ2-5
D gene: NA
CDR3 protein: CASSLDGAGETQYF
CDR3 DNA: TGTGCCAGCAGCTTAGATGGGGCAGGAGAGACCCAGTACTTC

V gene: TRBV18
clone size: once
J gene: TRBJ2-1
D gene: NA
CDR3 protein: CASSPGTHNEQFF
CDR3 DNA: TGTGCCAGCTCACCAGGGACACACAATGAGCAGTTCTTC

V gene: TRBV4-3
clone size: NA
J gene: TRBJ1-1
D gene: NA
CDR3 protein: CASRHGAGAVNTEAFF
CDR3 DNA: TGCGCCAGCCGCCACGGGGCGGGGGCAGTGAACACTGAAGCTTTCTTT

V gene: TRBV9
clone size: NA
J gene: TRBJ2-5
D gene: TRBD2
CDR3 protein: CASSSTSGGETQYF
CDR3 DNA: TGTGCCAGCAGCTCGACTAGCGGGGGTGAGACCCAGTACTTC

V gene: TRBV6-2/TRBV6-3
clone size: NA
J gene: TRBJ2-1
D gene: TRBD2
CDR3 protein: CASSYWGLAGGFSYNEQFF
CDR3 DNA: TGTGCCAGCAGTTATTGGGGACTAGCGGGGGGATTCTCCTACAATGAGCAGTTCTTC

V gene: TRBV9
clone size: NA
J gene: TRBJ1-3
D gene: TRBD1
CDR3 protein: CASSPGGSGNTIYF
CDR3 DNA: TGTGCCAGCAGCCCAGGGGGCTCTGGAAACACCATATATTTT

V gene: TRBV5-1
clone size: NA
J gene: TRBJ2-7
D gene: TRBD1
CDR3 protein: CASSSATGDEQYF
CDR3 DNA: TGCGCCAGCAGCTCTGCGACAGGGGACGAGCAGTACTTC

V gene: TRBV27
clone size: once
J gene: TRBJ1-5
D gene: NA
CDR3 protein: CASSFGGQPQHF
CDR3 DNA: TGTGCCAGCAGTTTCGGGGGACAGCCCCAGCATTTT

V gene: TRBV27
clone size: NA
J gene: TRBJ1-2
D gene: TRBD1
CDR3 protein: CASRTGAYGYTF
CDR3 DNA: TGTGCCAGCAGAACAGGGGCTTATGGCTACACCTTC

V gene: TRBV5-4
clone size: few
J gene: TRBJ1-2
D gene: NA
CDR3 protein: CASSLTGSYGYTF
CDR3 DNA: TGTGCCAGCAGCTTGACAGGCAGCTATGGCTACACCTTC

V gene: TRBV27
clone size: NA
J gene: TRBJ2-1
D gene: NA
CDR3 protein: CASSPIGTYNEQFF
CDR3 DNA: TGTGCCAGCAGCCCTATCGGGACCTACAATGAGCAGTTCTTC

V gene: TRBV6-5
clone size: NA
J gene: TRBJ2-1
D gene: TRBD2
CDR3 protein: CASSYRLAGEQFF
CDR3 DNA: TGTGCCAGCAGTTACCGGCTAGCGGGGGAGCAGTTCTTC

V gene: TRBV5-6
clone size: once
J gene: TRBJ1-2
D gene: TRBD1
CDR3 protein: CASSLGTAHYGYTF
CDR3 DNA: TGTGCCAGCAGCCTCGGGACAGCGCACTATGGCTACACCTTC

V gene: TRBV30
clone size: NA
J gene: TRBJ2-3
D gene: TRBD2
CDR3 protein: CAWNGLASTDTQYF
CDR3 DNA: TGTGCCTGGAACGGACTAGCGAGCACAGATACGCAGTATTTT

V gene: TRBV20-1
clone size: NA
J gene: TRBJ2-1
D gene: NA
CDR3 protein: CSASVLAEGGEQFF
CDR3 DNA: TGCAGTGCTAGTGTCCTAGCCGAAGGAGGTGAGCAGTTCTTC

V gene: TRBV25-1
clone size: NA
J gene: TRBJ2-3
D gene: NA
CDR3 protein: CASSLGGSTDTQYF
CDR3 DNA: TGTGCCAGCAGTCTTGGCGGCAGCACAGATACGCAGTATTTT

V gene: TRBV27
clone size: NA
J gene: TRBJ1-1
D gene: TRBD1
CDR3 protein: CASSRQGGIEAFF
CDR3 DNA: TGTGCCAGCAGTAGGCAGGGGGGCATTGAAGCTTTCTTT

V gene: TRBV7-9
clone size: NA
J gene: TRBJ1-3
D gene: NA
CDR3 protein: CASSLGRFQSSSGNTIYF
CDR3 DNA: TGTGCCAGCAGCTTAGGTCGGTTCCAATCTAGCTCTGGAAACACCATATATTTT

V gene: TRBV9
clone size: NA
J gene: TRBJ2-3
D gene: NA
CDR3 protein: CASSVGPDTDTQYF
CDR3 DNA: TGTGCCAGCAGCGTAGGTCCAGACACAGATACGCAGTATTTT

V gene: TRBV5-4
clone size: NA
J gene: TRBJ2-3
D gene: NA
CDR3 protein: CASSFDSSDTQYF
CDR3 DNA: TGTGCCAGCAGCTTTGATAGTAGTGATACGCAGTATTTT

V gene: TRBV3-1/TRBV3-2
clone size: NA
J gene: TRBJ1-4
D gene: NA
CDR3 protein: CASSHEEKLFF
CDR3 DNA: TGTGCCAGCAGCCATGAGGAAAAACTGTTTTTT

V gene: TRBV7-2
clone size: NA
J gene: TRBJ2-3
D gene: TRBD2
CDR3 protein: CASSWSLAGGPDTQYF
CDR3 DNA: TGTGCCAGCAGCTGGAGTCTAGCGGGGGGCCCAGATACGCAGTATTTT

V gene: TRBV19
clone size: NA
J gene: TRBJ2-5
D gene: NA
CDR3 protein: CASSSPAAGTETQYF
CDR3 DNA: TGTGCCAGTAGTAGCCCCGCGGCGGGTACCGAGACCCAGTACTTC

V gene: TRBV18
clone size: NA
J gene: TRBJ2-6
D gene: TRBD1
CDR3 protein: CASSLGQGNSGANVLTF
CDR3 DNA: TGTGCCAGCTCACTAGGACAGGGAAACTCTGGGGCCAACGTCCTGACTTTC

V gene: TRBV6-1
clone size: NA
J gene: TRBJ2-7
D gene: NA
CDR3 protein: CASSEQDRGPYEQYF
CDR3 DNA: TGTGCCAGCAGTGAACAGGACCGGGGTCCCTACGAGCAGTACTTC

V gene: TRBV19
clone size: NA
J gene: TRBJ1-1
D gene: NA
CDR3 protein: CASSTQDLRNTEAFF
CDR3 DNA: TGTGCCAGTAGTACCCAGGATTTACGGAACACTGAAGCTTTCTTT

V gene: TRBV19
clone size: NA
J gene: TRBJ2-7
D gene: TRBD1
CDR3 protein: CASRKGTGAYEQYF
CDR3 DNA: TGTGCCAGTAGGAAGGGGACAGGGGCCTACGAGCAGTACTTC

V gene: TRBV11-2
clone size: NA
J gene: TRBJ1-3
D gene: NA
CDR3 protein: CASSLILSSGNTIYF
CDR3 DNA: TGTGCCAGCAGCTTAATCCTGAGCTCTGGAAACACCATATATTTT

V gene: TRBV9
clone size: NA
J gene: TRBJ2-3
D gene: NA
CDR3 protein: CASSPWGRGPDTQYF
CDR3 DNA: TGTGCCAGCAGCCCTTGGGGCAGGGGACCAGATACGCAGTATTTT

V gene: TRBV19
clone size: NA
J gene: TRBJ1-4
D gene: TRBD1
CDR3 protein: CASSPGTGGGEKLFF
CDR3 DNA: TGTGCCAGTAGTCCCGGGACAGGGGGCGGTGAAAAACTGTTTTTT

V gene: TRBV7-2
clone size: NA
J gene: TRBJ1-2
D gene: NA
CDR3 protein: CASSVQGYGYTF
CDR3 DNA: TGTGCCAGCAGCGTTCAGGGTTATGGCTACACCTTC

V gene: TRBV9
clone size: NA
J gene: TRBJ2-7
D gene: NA
CDR3 protein: CASSPGGAQDYEQYF
CDR3 DNA: TGTGCCAGCAGCCCTGGGGGGGCCCAGGACTACGAGCAGTACTTC

V gene: TRBV19
clone size: NA
J gene: TRBJ2-2
D gene: TRBD2
CDR3 protein: CASSERGPSPGTGELFF
CDR3 DNA: TGTGCCAGTAGTGAGCGGGGGCCCTCACCTGGCACCGGGGAGCTGTTTTTT

V gene: TRBV12-3/TRBV12-4
clone size: NA
J gene: TRBJ1-5
D gene: NA
CDR3 protein: CASSPRQNQPQHF
CDR3 DNA: TGTGCCAGCAGTCCCCGACAGAATCAGCCCCAGCATTTT

V gene: TRBV25-1
clone size: NA
J gene: TRBJ1-5
D gene: NA
CDR3 protein: CASSESAFGQPQHF
CDR3 DNA: TGTGCCAGCAGTGAATCCGCTTTCGGGCAGCCCCAGCATTTT

V gene: TRBV15
clone size: NA
J gene: TRBJ1-4
D gene: NA
CDR3 protein: CATSSGRDNEKLFF
CDR3 DNA: TGTGCCACCAGCAGTGGCAGGGATAATGAAAAACTGTTTTTT

V gene: TRBV15
clone size: NA
J gene: TRBJ1-5
D gene: NA
CDR3 protein: CATSRDNSRGGQPQHF
CDR3 DNA: TGTGCCACCAGCAGAGATAATAGTAGGGGAGGTCAGCCCCAGCATTTT

V gene: TRBV5-1
clone size: NA
J gene: TRBJ1-1
D gene: NA
CDR3 protein: CASSLQGTTEAFF
CDR3 DNA: TGCGCCAGCAGCTTGCAGGGGACCACTGAAGCTTTCTTT

V gene: TRBV3-1/TRBV3-2
clone size: once
J gene: TRBJ1-1
D gene: NA
CDR3 protein: CASSGGYGTEAFF
CDR3 DNA: TGTGCCAGCAGTGGGGGCTACGGCACTGAAGCTTTCTTT

V gene: TRBV4-2
clone size: once
J gene: TRBJ2-3
D gene: TRBD2
CDR3 protein: CASSLVAGAMDTQYF
CDR3 DNA: TGTGCCAGCAGCCTTGTAGCGGGGGCAATGGATACGCAGTATTTT

V gene: TRBV12-3/TRBV12-4
clone size: NA
J gene: TRBJ2-7
D gene: TRBD1
CDR3 protein: CASSSDRAQGQYF
CDR3 DNA: TGTGCCAGCAGTTCAGACAGGGCCCAGGGGCAGTACTTC

V gene: TRBV28
clone size: NA
J gene: TRBJ2-7
D gene: NA
CDR3 protein: CASRDRGAEGQYF
CDR3 DNA: TGTGCCAGCAGGGACCGGGGGGCCGAGGGGCAGTACTTC

V gene: TRBV18
clone size: NA
J gene: TRBJ1-3
D gene: NA
CDR3 protein: CASSPMAENTIYF
CDR3 DNA: TGTGCCAGCTCACCAATGGCAGAAAACACCATATATTTT

V gene: TRBV3-1/TRBV3-2
clone size: NA
J gene: TRBJ2-1
D gene: NA
CDR3 protein: CASSRSYGGASYNEQFF
CDR3 DNA: TGTGCCAGCAGCCGTTCGTATGGGGGGGCGTCCTACAATGAGCAGTTCTTC

V gene: TRBV10-3
clone size: NA
J gene: TRBJ1-3
D gene: TRBD1
CDR3 protein: CAISAPGGSGNTIYF
CDR3 DNA: TGTGCCATCAGCGCGCCAGGGGGCTCTGGAAACACCATATATTTT

V gene: TRBV11-3
clone size: NA
J gene: TRBJ2-2
D gene: NA
CDR3 protein: CASSSFTGELFF
CDR3 DNA: TGTGCCAGCAGCTCCTTCACCGGGGAGCTGTTTTTT

V gene: TRBV5-8
clone size: once
J gene: TRBJ2-4
D gene: NA
CDR3 protein: CATNLGGAVAKNIQYF
CDR3 DNA: TGTGCCACCAACCTCGGCGGGGCCGTGGCCAAAAACATTCAGTACTTC

V gene: TRBV10-2
clone size: NA
J gene: TRBJ1-1
D gene: NA
CDR3 protein: CASTPTGFTGTEAFF
CDR3 DNA: TGCGCCAGCACCCCTACAGGGTTTACGGGCACTGAAGCTTTCTTT